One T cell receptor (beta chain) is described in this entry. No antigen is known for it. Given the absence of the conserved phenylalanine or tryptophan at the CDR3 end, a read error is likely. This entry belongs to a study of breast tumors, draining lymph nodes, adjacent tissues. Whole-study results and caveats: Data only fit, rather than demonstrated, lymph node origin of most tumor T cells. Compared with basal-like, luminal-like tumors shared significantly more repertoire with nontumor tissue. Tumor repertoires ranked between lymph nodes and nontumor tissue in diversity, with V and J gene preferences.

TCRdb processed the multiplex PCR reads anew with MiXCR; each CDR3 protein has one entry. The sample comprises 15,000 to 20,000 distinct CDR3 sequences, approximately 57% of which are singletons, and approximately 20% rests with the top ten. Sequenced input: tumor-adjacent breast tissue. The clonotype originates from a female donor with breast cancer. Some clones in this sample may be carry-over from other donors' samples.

The CDR3: CASSENRVSGQGPSEQYS. DNA of the CDR3: TGCGCCAGCAGTGAGAATCGGGTTTCCGGGCAGGGCCCCTCCGAGCAGTACTCC. J is TRBJ2-7 and V is TRBV10-2; D is possibly TRBD1 (5 bases). The CDR3 runs to 18 residues. Germline assignment: CDR1 WSHSY and CDR2 SAAADI. Trimming shortened V by 2 bases and J by 6 bases, and 26 bases separated the two germline ends.